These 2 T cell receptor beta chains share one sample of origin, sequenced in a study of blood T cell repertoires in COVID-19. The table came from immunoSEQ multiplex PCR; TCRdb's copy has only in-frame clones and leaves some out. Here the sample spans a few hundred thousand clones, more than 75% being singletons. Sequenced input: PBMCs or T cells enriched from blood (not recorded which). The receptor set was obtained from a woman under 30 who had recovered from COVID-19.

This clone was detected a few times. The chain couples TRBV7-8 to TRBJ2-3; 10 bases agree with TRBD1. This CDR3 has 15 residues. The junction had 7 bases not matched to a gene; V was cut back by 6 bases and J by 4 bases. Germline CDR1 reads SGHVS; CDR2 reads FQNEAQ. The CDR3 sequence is CASRPGTGDADTQYF. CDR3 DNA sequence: TGTGCCAGCAGACCCGGGACAGGGGACGCAGATACGCAGTATTTT.

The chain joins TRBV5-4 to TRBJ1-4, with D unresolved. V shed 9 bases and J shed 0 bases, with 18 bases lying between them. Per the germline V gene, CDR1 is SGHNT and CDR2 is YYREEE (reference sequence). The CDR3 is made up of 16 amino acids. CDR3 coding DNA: TGTGCCATTACACAAGGTGCGGGTGCAACTAATGAAAAACTGTTTTTT. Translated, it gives CAITQGAGATNEKLFF.